The 17 T cell receptor beta chains below all came from one sample that was sequenced in a study of shared clonotypes between healthy human individuals. Using immunoSEQ multiplex PCR, the repertoire was profiled, and TCRdb retains in-frame clones only, with some absent. Among roughly 1.5 million clones listed, under 99% were seen once. The sequenced sample consisted of naive CD4+ T cells sorted from blood. Described subset: CD45RA+ positively selected. These receptors all come from a man aged 25-45 years in good health.

The V call is TRBV4-3, the J call TRBJ1-2; D is unresolved. With 7 bases removed from V and 8 bases from J, the gap between germline ends came to 29 bases. This CDR3 has 17 amino acids. Germline lookup yields CDR1 LGHNA and CDR2 YSLEER. The CDR3: CASTKWIGGESWEGYTF. The CDR3 nucleotides read TGCGCCAGCACTAAGTGGATAGGTGGGGAAAGTTGGGAAGGCTACACCTTC.

The gene calls are TRBV10-1 and TRBJ2-5; maybe TRBD1 (5 bases). This CDR3 is 17 amino acids long. V dropped 0 bases and J dropped 3 bases, with 17 bases sitting between them. Germline V CDR1 and CDR2: WNHNN, SYGVQD (reference sequence). CDR3 residues: CASSESNPQEIKETQYF. The CDR3 DNA sequence: TGCGCCAGCAGTGAGTCGAATCCACAGGAGATCAAAGAGACCCAGTACTTC.

This clone has only one observation. V and J are TRBV7-9 and TRBJ1-1; tentative D call: TRBD1 (5 bases). Trimming removed 1 base from V and 1 base from J, with 13 bases in between. Per germline, CDR1 SEHNR and CDR2 FQNEAQ (reference sequence). The CDR3 is made up of 16 amino acids. CDR3 bases: TGTGCCAGCAGCTTAGTGGGGGGTCCCGGGAACACTGAAGCTTTCTTT. As protein: CASSLVGGPGNTEAFF.

The chain has TRBV10-2 and TRBJ2-1; D uncertain. V was shortened by 6 bases and J by 7 bases, with 4 bases between the two germline ends. The length of the CDR3 is 10 residues. Germline values: CDR1 WSHSY, CDR2 SAAADI. CDR3 nucleotide sequence: TGCGCCAGCAGAAGTAATGAGCAGTTCTTC. Translating gives CASRSNEQFF.

The CDR3 region has the DNA TGTGCCAGCAGCCAAGCGGCAGGGGGATTTAGTGAAAAACTGTTTTTT. It yields the protein CASSQAAGGFSEKLFF. The chain uses TRBV14 and TRBJ1-4, with 7 bases fitting TRBD1. The germline V gene encodes CDR1 SGHDN and CDR2 FVKESK. J lost 7 bases, V lost 1 base, and 9 bases had no gene match. The CDR3 spans 16 residues.

The chain combines TRBV9 with TRBJ1-3; 8 nucleotides align to TRBD1. Germline V gene data show CDR1 as SGDLS and CDR2 as YYNGEE. The CDR3 totals 18 residues. With V trimmed by 1 base and J by 2 bases, 11 bases remained unmatched. In nucleotides, the CDR3 is TGTGCCAGCAGCGTATACAGACAGGGGAAAGGTACTGGAAACACCATATATTTT. It yields the protein CASSVYRQGKGTGNTIYF.

The chain couples TRBV10-3 to TRBJ1-2; 10 nucleotides line up with TRBD1. CDR1 ENHRY and CDR2 SYGVKD come from the germline V gene. Germline trimming cut 6 bases from V and 8 bases from J; bases unmatched to any gene: 9. The CDR3 is 14 amino acids. CDR3 DNA: TGTGCCATCAGGCCAAGACAGGGGGCCTTCGGCTACACCTTC. Amino acid sequence: CAIRPRQGAFGYTF.

The J gene is TRBJ2-7, the V gene TRBV7-3; D assignment may be TRBD1 or TRBD2 (5 bases each). The germline V and J ends were trimmed by 5 bases and 5 bases, with 16 bases remaining between them. CDR1 is SGHTA and CDR2 is FQGTGA in the germline V gene. This CDR3 is 14 amino acids long. CDR3 bases: TGTGCCAGCAGCCCAGCCGGGACCTTCGACGAGCAGTACTTC. It encodes CASSPAGTFDEQYF.

The chain uses TRBV28 and TRBJ2-1; maybe TRBD2 (5 bases). V dropped 2 bases and J dropped 9 bases, with 11 bases sitting between them. This CDR3 region has 13 residues. Germline CDR1 MDHEN, CDR2 SYDVKM. The CDR3 nucleotides are TGTGCCAGCAGTTTAGGAGGATATGGTGAGCAGTTCTTC. Translation gives CASSLGGYGEQFF.

The sample holds one count of this clone. V usage is TRBV11-2 and J usage is TRBJ1-1, with no clear D. The CDR3 totals 18 residues. Germline CDR1 and CDR2: SGHAT and FQNNGV. Trimming left V 3 bases short and J 1 base short, with 21 bases between. The CDR3 sequence is CASSFGSAGLKWNTEAFF. In nucleotides, the CDR3 is TGTGCCAGCAGCTTCGGGTCTGCAGGCCTCAAGTGGAACACTGAAGCTTTCTTT.

A single count supports this clone. The genes are TRBV7-9 and TRBJ1-1; D is uncertain. The germline V and J ends were trimmed by 4 bases and 0 bases, with 6 bases remaining between them. The germline V gene has CDR1 SEHNR and CDR2 FQNEAQ (reference sequence). The CDR3 covers 13 residues. For the CDR3, the DNA is TGTGCCAGCAGCTCGGGGATGAACACTGAAGCTTTCTTT. Protein sequence: CASSSGMNTEAFF.

J is TRBJ1-1 and V is TRBV30; possible D gene TRBD1, 6 bases. The CDR3 consists of 14 residues. Germline assignment: CDR1 GTSNPN and CDR2 SVGIG (reference sequence). Trimming took off 2 bases at V and 4 bases at J, with 14 bases between the two ends. CDR3 sequence: CAWSFTGHLTEAFF. The CDR3 coding sequence is TGTGCCTGGAGTTTTACGGGACACCTCACTGAAGCTTTCTTT.

J is TRBJ2-2 and V is TRBV7-8; 12 bases agree with TRBD2. The CDR3 length is 19 residues. The ends lost 8 bases at V and 0 bases at J; junction bases unmatched: 13. The germline gives CDR1 SGHVS, CDR2 FQNEAQ. This CDR3 reads CASSRGASGRAANTGELFF. Written as DNA, the CDR3 is TGTGCCAGCTCCCGGGGGGCTAGCGGGAGGGCCGCGAACACCGGGGAGCTGTTTTTT.

This chain links TRBV5-1 with TRBJ1-1; no firm D call. V dropped 0 bases and J dropped 4 bases, with 13 bases sitting between them. CDR1 and CDR2 (germline): SGHRS, YFSETQ. CDR3 length: 15 amino acids. The CDR3 region is CASSLVPGTSTEAFF. As DNA, the CDR3 is TGCGCCAGCAGCTTGGTCCCAGGTACGAGCACTGAAGCTTTCTTT.

This clone came up once. The chain has TRBV27 and TRBJ2-6; D is undetermined. The V end was cut by 3 bases, the J end by 0 bases, with 6 bases between. This CDR3 region has 15 residues. Looked up from germline, CDR1 is MNHEY and CDR2 is SMNVEV (reference sequence). The DNA for the CDR3 is TGTGCCAGCAGTTTTTATCGCTCTGGGGCCAACGTCCTGACTTTC. This sequence encodes CASSFYRSGANVLTF.

The chain uses TRBV27 and TRBJ2-7; 11 nucleotides match TRBD2. The CDR3 loop spans 15 amino acids. The germline gives CDR1 MNHEY, CDR2 SMNVEV (reference sequence). V shed 5 bases and J 6 bases; nucleotides not matched to a gene: 9. CDR3 DNA sequence: TGTGCCAGCAGTGGCCTACTAGCGGGAGTTGTCGAGCAGTACTTC. Its protein is CASSGLLAGVVEQYF.

V and J are TRBV5-1 and TRBJ2-5, with D possibly being TRBD1 or TRBD2 (6 bases each). Trimming removed 4 bases at V and 3 bases at J, with 22 bases between. CDR3 length equals 17 residues. Germline V gene lookup returns CDR1 SGHRS and CDR2 YFSETQ. CDR3 DNA sequence: TGCGCCAGCAGCCCGTCGGAAGTAGGACAGCGGGAAGAGACCCAGTACTTC. This sequence encodes CASSPSEVGQREETQYF.